This T cell receptor beta chain was profiled in a study of cytomegalovirus exposure and HLA in healthy donors. Although they were nominally healthy when sampled, donors likely had unrecorded immune exposures. The V and J ends lost 4 bases and 5 bases respectively, with 14 bases between them. Germline values: CDR1 SQVTM, CDR2 ANQGSEA. The CDR3 has 13 amino acids. PCR used 60 Vbeta primers and 13 Jbeta primers. TCRdb's table, derived via immunoSEQ multiplex PCR, lists solely in-frame clones and lacks some. The data show about 200,000 clones, with around nine tenths seen just once and roughly 0.34% held by the top ten.

Sequenced: PBMCs. This clonotype was sampled from a woman in her twenties or thirties in good health and CMV-seronegative. The rearrangement joins TRBV29-1 to TRBJ2-5; tentative D call: TRBD1 (5 bases). CDR3: CSVVRGSGETQYF. Here the CDR3 DNA reads TGCAGCGTTGTTAGGGGCTCAGGGGAGACCCAGTACTTC. The full variable domain, its missing parts supplied by reference TRBV29-1 and TRBJ2-5, is SAVISQKPSRDICQRGTSLTIQCQVDSQVTMMFWYRQQPGQSLTLIATANQGSEATYESGFVIDKFPISRPNLTFSTLTVSNMSPEDSSIYLCSVVRGSGETQYFGPGTRLLVL.